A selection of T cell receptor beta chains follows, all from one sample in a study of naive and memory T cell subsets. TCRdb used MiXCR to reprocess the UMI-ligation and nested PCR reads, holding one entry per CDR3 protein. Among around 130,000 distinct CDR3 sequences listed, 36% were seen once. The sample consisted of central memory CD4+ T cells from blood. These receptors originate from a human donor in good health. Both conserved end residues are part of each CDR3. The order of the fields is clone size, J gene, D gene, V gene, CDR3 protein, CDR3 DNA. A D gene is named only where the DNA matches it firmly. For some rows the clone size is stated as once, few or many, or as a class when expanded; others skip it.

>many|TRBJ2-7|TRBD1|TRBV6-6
CASSATSRDRGEQYF
TGTGCCAGCAGTGCAACGAGCCGGGACAGGGGAGAGCAGTACTTC
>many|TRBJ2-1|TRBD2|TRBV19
CASSSPSGSKNEQFF
TGTGCCAGTAGTAGCCCTAGCGGGAGTAAGAATGAGCAGTTCTTC
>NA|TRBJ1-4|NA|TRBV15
CATSSDGDEKLFF
TGTGCCACCAGCAGCGACGGAGATGAAAAACTGTTTTTT
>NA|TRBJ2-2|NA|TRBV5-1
CASSMRRRADTGELFF
TGCGCCAGCAGTATGAGAAGGAGGGCCGACACCGGGGAGCTGTTTTTT
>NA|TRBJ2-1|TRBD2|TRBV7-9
CASSSSGRAGNEQFF
TGTGCCAGCAGCTCTAGCGGGAGGGCTGGCAATGAGCAGTTCTTC
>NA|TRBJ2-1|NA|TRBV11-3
CASSLVSVSSYNEQFF
TGTGCCAGCAGCTTAGTGTCCGTGAGCTCCTACAATGAGCAGTTCTTC
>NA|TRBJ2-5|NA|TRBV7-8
CASSVRGMRGWMETQYF
TGTGCCAGCAGCGTAAGGGGCATGAGAGGGTGGATGGAGACCCAGTACTTC
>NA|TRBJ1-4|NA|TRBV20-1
CSAGTGPVGEKLFF
TGCAGTGCGGGAACCGGGCCCGTCGGGGAAAAACTGTTTTTT
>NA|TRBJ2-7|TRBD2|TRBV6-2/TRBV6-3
CASSTTRTSGRFYEQYF
TGTGCCAGCAGTACAACCCGGACTAGCGGGAGGTTTTACGAGCAGTACTTC
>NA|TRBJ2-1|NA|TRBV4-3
CASSQVPKGYEQFF
TGCGCCAGCAGCCAAGTTCCAAAGGGCTATGAGCAGTTCTTC
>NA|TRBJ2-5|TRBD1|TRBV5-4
CATTETGVKETQYF
TGTGCCACCACTGAGACAGGGGTGAAAGAGACCCAGTACTTC
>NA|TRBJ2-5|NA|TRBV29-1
CSVEPRGRETQYF
TGCAGCGTTGAACCCAGGGGACGAGAGACCCAGTACTTC
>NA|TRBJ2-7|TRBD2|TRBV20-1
CSARIRGSLDEQYF
TGCAGTGCTAGGATACGCGGGAGTCTAGACGAGCAGTACTTC
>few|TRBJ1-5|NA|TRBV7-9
CASSLGGLDQPQHF
TGTGCCAGCAGCTTAGGGGGGCTAGATCAGCCCCAGCATTTT
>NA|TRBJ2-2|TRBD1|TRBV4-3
CASSQLNSGQGAVGELFF
TGCGCCAGCAGCCAATTAAATTCGGGACAGGGGGCGGTCGGGGAGCTGTTTTTT
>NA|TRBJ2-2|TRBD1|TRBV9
CASSSPLGGSGTGTGELFF
TGTGCCAGCAGCTCACCCCTTGGAGGCTCAGGGACAGGCACCGGGGAGCTGTTTTTT
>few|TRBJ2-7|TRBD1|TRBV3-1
CASSRLGTVASYEQYF
TGTGCCAGCAGCCGCCTTGGGACAGTGGCGTCCTACGAGCAGTACTTC
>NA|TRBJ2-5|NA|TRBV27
CASRKGEGNFQETQYF
TGTGCCAGCAGAAAGGGGGAGGGCAACTTCCAAGAGACCCAGTACTTC
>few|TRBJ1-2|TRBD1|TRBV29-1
CSVLTGDGNNYGYTF
TGCAGCGTTTTAACAGGGGATGGTAATAACTATGGCTACACCTTC
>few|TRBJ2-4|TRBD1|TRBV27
CASRGQGKNIQYF
TGTGCCAGCAGAGGACAGGGAAAAAACATTCAGTACTTC
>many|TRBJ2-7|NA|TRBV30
CAWKFRRGGGNYEQYF
TGTGCCTGGAAATTCCGTCGTGGAGGGGGAAACTACGAGCAGTACTTC
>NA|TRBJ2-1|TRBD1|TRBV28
CASSLSGQVERQFF
TGTGCCAGCAGCCTCTCCGGACAGGTTGAGAGGCAGTTCTTC
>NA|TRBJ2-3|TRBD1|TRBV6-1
CASSEDRGPDTQYF
TGTGCCAGCAGTGAAGACAGGGGGCCAGATACGCAGTATTTT
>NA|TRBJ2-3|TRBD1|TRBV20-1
CSASGTGRADTQYF
TGCAGTGCCTCCGGGACAGGGAGGGCAGATACGCAGTATTTT
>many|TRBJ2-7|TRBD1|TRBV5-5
CASSLAGTGIYEQYF
TGTGCCAGCAGCTTGGCCGGGACAGGCATCTACGAGCAGTACTTC
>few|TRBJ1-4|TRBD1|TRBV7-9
CASSVGTGVNEKLFF
TGTGCCAGCAGCGTCGGGACAGGGGTGAATGAAAAACTGTTTTTT
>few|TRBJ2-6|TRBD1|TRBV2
CASSGDRGYGANVLTF
TGTGCCAGCAGTGGGGACAGGGGGTATGGGGCCAACGTCCTGACTTTC
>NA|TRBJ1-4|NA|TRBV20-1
CSARQGEKLFF
TGCAGTGCTAGACAGGGGGAAAAACTGTTTTTT
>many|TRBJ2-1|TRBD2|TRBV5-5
CASSPGLAGGQQFF
TGTGCCAGCAGCCCCGGACTAGCGGGAGGCCAGCAGTTCTTC
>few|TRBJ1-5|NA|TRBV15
CATSRVGPNQPQHF
TGTGCCACCAGCAGAGTTGGACCCAATCAGCCCCAGCATTTT
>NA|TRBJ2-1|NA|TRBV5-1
CASSFSQGSYNEQFF
TGCGCCAGCAGCTTCAGTCAGGGCTCCTACAATGAGCAGTTCTTC
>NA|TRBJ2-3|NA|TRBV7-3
CASSPGRGRPTDTQYF
TGTGCCAGCAGCCCAGGGAGGGGGCGACCTACAGATACGCAGTATTTT
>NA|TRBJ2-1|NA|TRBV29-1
CSVGTATQEQFF
TGCAGCGTTGGGACAGCGACCCAGGAGCAGTTCTTC
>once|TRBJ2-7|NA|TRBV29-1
CSVREGTSYEQYF
TGCAGCGTCAGAGAAGGCACTTCATACGAGCAGTACTTC
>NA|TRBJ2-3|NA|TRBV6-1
CASSLVGSTDTQYF
TGTGCCAGCAGTTTGGTGGGTAGCACAGATACGCAGTATTTT
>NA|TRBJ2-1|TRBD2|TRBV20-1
CRAGGPGYEQFF
TGCAGAGCGGGAGGCCCTGGATATGAGCAGTTCTTC
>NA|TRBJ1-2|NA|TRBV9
CASSSEGGYGYTF
TGTGCCAGCAGCAGTGAGGGAGGCTATGGCTACACCTTC
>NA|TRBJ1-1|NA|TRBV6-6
CASSDTLNTEAFF
TGTGCCAGCAGCGACACTCTGAACACTGAAGCTTTCTTT
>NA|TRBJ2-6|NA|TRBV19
CASSKPGAFSGANVLTF
TGTGCCAGTAGTAAGCCAGGAGCCTTCTCTGGGGCCAACGTCCTGACTTTC
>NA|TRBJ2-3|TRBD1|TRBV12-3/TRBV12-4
CASSETGRQYF
TGTGCCAGCAGTGAGACAGGGCGGCAGTATTTT
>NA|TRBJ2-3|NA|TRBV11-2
CASRKSRDPVSNTQYF
TGTGCCAGCAGAAAATCCCGGGATCCTGTCTCGAATACGCAGTATTTT
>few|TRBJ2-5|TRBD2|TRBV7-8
CASTQAAGRGETQYF
TGTGCCAGCACCCAGGCCGCGGGGAGGGGAGAGACCCAGTACTTC